This TCR beta chain was recovered during a study of T cell repertoires in cytomegalovirus infection. Study overall: Recently identified HLA-C-restricted CMV epitopes and well-studied HLA-B-restricted CMV epitopes were used by the study. Indications of both CMV infection and matching HLA type were provided by public TCR beta signatures. Study outcomes and limitations: HLA-C-restricted CMV-specific TCR beta clonotypes were dominant in the ex vivo response. Carriers of CMV and the relevant HLA type were discriminated by public TCR beta frequency.

As concerns this clonotype: Its antigen remains unidentified.

TCRdb passed the reads through MiXCR, listing each CDR3 protein once. The profile covers about 770,000 distinct CDR3 sequences, with 29% appearing a single time and about 12% taken by the ten largest. The clonotype originates from a human donor in good health (CMV status not recorded). Some clones in this sample may be carry-over from other donors' samples. Sequencing was performed on cultured CD8+ T cells from PBMCs, taken from culture after CMV antigen stimulation.

CDR3 sequence: CASSTPGFETEAFF. The CDR3 DNA sequence: TGTGCCAGCAGCACGCCGGGATTCGAGACTGAAGCTTTCTTT. The chain recombines TRBV7-9 with TRBJ1-1; D not resolved. Trimming took 5 bases from V and 5 from J, leaving 15 bases between them. Germline CDR1 reads SEHNR; CDR2 reads FQNEAQ (reference sequence). The CDR3 totals 14 residues.